This T cell receptor beta chain is drawn from a study of cytomegalovirus exposure and HLA in healthy donors. Study results and caveats: With later analysis, a missense DCLRE1C variant became linked to TCR beta V- and J-gene trimming. HLA alleles showed associations with around 15,000 TCR beta sequences in a later analysis, at a 0.05 false discovery rate. TCR beta sequences reportedly predicted most subjects' HLA-A and HLA-B alleles accurately.

Only one count was recorded for this clone. Its antigen is currently unknown. The CDR3 loop spans 15 amino acids. The V gene's germline CDR1 is SGHVS and CDR2 FNYEAQ. V gave up 5 bases and J gave up 3 bases, with 16 bases separating them. PCR primers comprised 60 Vbeta and 13 Jbeta primers. Assay used: immunoSEQ multiplex PCR; TCRdb lists only in-frame clones, some missing. The sample lists under 150,000 clones; around three quarters were seen once. The specimen was PBMCs. The genes are TRBV7-6 and TRBJ1-1, with a weak D call TRBD1 (6 bases). This clonotype was sampled from a man younger than 40 in good health and CMV-seropositive. CDR3 bases: TGTGCCAGCAGCGCGGCCAGGGGAGCGGACACTGAAGCTTTCTTT. Translation gives CASSAARGADTEAFF.